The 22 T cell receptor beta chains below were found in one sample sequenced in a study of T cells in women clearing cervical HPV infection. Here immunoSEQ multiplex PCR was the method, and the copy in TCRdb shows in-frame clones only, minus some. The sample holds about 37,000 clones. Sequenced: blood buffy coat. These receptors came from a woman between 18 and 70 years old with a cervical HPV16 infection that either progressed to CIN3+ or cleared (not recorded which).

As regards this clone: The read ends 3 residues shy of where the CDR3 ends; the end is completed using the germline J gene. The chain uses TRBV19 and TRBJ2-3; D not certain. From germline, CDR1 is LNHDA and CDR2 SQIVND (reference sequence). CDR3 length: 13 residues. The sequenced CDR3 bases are TGTGCCAGTAGTAGGGCAGTTCAAGAGACG. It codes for CASSRAVQET. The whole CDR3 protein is CASSRAVQETQYF.

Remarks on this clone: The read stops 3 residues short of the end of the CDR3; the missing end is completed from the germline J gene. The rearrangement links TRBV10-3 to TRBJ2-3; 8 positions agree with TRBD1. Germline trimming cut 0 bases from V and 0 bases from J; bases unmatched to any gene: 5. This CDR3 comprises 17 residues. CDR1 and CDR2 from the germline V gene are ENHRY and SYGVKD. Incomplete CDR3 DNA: TGTGCCATCAGTGAGTCGAAAGGGACAGGTAGCACAGATACG. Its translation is CAISESKGTGSTDT. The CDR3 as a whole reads CAISESKGTGSTDTQYF.

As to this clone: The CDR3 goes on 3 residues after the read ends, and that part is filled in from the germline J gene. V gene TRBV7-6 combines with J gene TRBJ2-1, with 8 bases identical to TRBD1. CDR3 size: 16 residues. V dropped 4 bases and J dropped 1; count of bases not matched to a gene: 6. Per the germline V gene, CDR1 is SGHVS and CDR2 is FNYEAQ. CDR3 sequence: CASSYRTGRSYNEQFF. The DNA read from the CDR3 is TGTGCCAGCAGCTACCGGACAGGGAGGTCCTACAATGAG.

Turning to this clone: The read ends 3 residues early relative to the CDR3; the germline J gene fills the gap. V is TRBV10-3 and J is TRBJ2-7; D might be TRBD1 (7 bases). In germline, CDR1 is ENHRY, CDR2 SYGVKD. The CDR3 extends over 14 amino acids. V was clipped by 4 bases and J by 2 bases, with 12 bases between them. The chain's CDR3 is CAISGGDRTYEQYF. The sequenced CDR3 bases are TGTGCCATCAGTGGGGGGGACAGAACCTACGAG.

CDR3 sequence: CASSTLAGHNEQFF. The DNA read from the CDR3 is TGTGCCAGTAGTACCCTAGCGGGACACAATGAG. The J gene is TRBJ2-1, the V gene TRBV19; 9 nucleotides agree with TRBD2. The read terminates 3 residues ahead of where the CDR3 ends, so the germline J gene completes it. J gave up 5 bases and V 4 bases, and 3 bases lay outside the gene matches. This CDR3 is 14 amino acids long. From germline, CDR1 is LNHDA and CDR2 SQIVND (reference sequence). Variable domain in full (rest from reference TRBV19 and TRBJ2-1): DGGITQSPKYLFRKEGQNVTLSCEQNLNHDAMYWYRQDPGQGLRLIYYSQIVNDFQKGDIAEGYSVSREKKESFPLTVTSAQKNPTAFYLCASSTLAGHNEQFFGPGTRLTVL.

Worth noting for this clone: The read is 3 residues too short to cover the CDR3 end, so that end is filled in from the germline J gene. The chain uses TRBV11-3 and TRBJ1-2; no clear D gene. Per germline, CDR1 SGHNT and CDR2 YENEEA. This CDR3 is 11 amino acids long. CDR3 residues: CASFVADTYTF. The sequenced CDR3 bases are TGTGCCAGCTTTGTGGCAGATACC.

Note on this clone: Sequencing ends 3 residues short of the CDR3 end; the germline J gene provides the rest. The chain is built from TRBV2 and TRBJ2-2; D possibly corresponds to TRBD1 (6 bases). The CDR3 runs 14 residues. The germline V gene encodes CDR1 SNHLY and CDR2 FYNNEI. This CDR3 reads CASSSWTEREKLFF. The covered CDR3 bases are TGTGCCAGCAGTTCCTGGACAGAGAGGGAAAAG.

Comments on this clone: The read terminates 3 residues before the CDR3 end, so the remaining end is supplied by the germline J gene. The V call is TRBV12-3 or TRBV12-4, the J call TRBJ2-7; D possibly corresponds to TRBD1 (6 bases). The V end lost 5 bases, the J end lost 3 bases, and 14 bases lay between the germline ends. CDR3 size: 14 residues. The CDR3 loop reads CASSRYTGIYEQYF. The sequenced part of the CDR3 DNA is TGTGCCAGCAGTCGATATACAGGGATCTACGAG.

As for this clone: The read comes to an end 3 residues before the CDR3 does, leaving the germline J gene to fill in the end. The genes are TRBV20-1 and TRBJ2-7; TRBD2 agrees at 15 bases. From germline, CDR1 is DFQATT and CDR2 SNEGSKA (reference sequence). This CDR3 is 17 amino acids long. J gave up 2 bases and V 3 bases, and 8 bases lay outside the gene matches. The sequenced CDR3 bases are TGCAGTGCTAGTCGGACTAGCGGGGGGGCTCTCCCCTACGAG. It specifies CSASRTSGGALPYE. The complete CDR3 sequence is CSASRTSGGALPYEQYF.

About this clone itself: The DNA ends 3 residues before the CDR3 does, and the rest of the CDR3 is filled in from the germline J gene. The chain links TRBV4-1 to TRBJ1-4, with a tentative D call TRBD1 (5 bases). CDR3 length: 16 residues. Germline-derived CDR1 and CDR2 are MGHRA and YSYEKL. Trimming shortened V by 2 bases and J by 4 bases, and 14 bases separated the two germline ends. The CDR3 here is CASSQPFAGSNEKLFF. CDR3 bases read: TGCGCCAGCAGCCAACCCTTCGCAGGGAGTAATGAAAAA.

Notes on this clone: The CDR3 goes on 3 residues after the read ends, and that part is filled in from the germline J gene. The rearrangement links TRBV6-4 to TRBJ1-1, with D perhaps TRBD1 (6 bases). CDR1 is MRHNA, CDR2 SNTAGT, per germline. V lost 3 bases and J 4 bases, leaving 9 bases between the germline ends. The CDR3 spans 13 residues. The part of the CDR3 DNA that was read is TGTGCCAGCAGTGAGGAAGGGGGCACTGAA. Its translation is CASSEEGGTE. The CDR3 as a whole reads CASSEEGGTEAFF.

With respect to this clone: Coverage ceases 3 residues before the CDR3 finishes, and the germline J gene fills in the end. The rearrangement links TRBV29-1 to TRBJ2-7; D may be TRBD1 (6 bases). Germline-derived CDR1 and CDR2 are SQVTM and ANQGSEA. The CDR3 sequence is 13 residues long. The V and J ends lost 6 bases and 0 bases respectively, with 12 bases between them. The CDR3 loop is CSVARDNSYEQYF. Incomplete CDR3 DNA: TGCAGCGTGGCCCGGGACAACTCCTACGAG.

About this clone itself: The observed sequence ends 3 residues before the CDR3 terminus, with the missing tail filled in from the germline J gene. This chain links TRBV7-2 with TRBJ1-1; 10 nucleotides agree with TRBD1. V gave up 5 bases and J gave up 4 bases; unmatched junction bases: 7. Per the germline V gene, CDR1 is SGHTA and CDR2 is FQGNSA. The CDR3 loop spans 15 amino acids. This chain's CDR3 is CASSLDRGPVTEAFF. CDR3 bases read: TGTGCCAGCAGCCTCGACAGGGGGCCCGTCACTGAA.

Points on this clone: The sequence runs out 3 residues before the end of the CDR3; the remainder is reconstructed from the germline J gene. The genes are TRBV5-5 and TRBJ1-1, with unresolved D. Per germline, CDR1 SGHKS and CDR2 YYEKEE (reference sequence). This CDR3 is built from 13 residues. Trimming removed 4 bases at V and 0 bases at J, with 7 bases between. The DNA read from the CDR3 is TGTGCCAGCAGCCCCCCAGTGAACACTGAA. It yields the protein CASSPPVNTE. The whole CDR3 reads CASSPPVNTEAFF.

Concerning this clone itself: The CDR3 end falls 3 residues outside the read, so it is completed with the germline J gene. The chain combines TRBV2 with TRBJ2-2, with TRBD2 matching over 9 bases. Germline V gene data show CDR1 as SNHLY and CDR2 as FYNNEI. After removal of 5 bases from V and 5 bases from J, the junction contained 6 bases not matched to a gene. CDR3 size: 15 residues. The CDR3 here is CASSRSGSETGELFF. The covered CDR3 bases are TGTGCCAGCAGTCGTAGCGGGAGTGAGACCGGGGAG. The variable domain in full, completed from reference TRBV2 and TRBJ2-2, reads EPEVTQTPSHQVTQMGQEVILRCVPISNHLYFYWYRQILGQKVEFLVSFYNNEISEKSEIFDDQFSVERPDGSNFTLKIRSTKLEDSAMYFCASSRSGSETGELFFGEGSRLTVL.

CDR3 DNA, as far as it was read: TGTGCCAGCAGCTGGTCGGGACTAGGCACAGATACC. Encoded protein: CASSWSGLGTDT. The entire CDR3 is CASSWSGLGTDTYTF. The chain carries TRBV7-6 and TRBJ1-2; TRBD1 might be the D (5 bases). The CDR3 goes on 3 residues after the read ends, and that part is filled in from the germline J gene. Germline CDR1 SGHVS, CDR2 FNYEAQ. The CDR3 is 15 residues long.

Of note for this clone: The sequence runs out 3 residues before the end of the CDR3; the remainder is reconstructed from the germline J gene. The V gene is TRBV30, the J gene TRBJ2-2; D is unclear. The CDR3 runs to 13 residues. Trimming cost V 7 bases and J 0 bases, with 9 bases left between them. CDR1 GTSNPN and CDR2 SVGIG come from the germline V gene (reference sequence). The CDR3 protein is CASLRANTGELFF. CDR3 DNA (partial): TGTGCCTCTCTAAGGGCGAACACCGGGGAG. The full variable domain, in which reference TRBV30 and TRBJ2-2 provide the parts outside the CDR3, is SQTIHQWPATLVQPVGSPLSLECTVEGTSNPNLYWYRQAAGRGLQLLFYSVGIGQISSEVPQNLSASRPQDRQFILSSKKLLLSDSGFYLCASLRANTGELFFGEGSRLTVL.

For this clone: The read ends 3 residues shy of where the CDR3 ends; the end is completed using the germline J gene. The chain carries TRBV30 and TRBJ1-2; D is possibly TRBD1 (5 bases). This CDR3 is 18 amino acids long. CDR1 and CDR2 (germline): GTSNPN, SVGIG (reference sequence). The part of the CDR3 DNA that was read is TGTGCCTGGACGGGACTAGCGGGAGGTAGGAAGTTCACAGATACC. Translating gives CAWTGLAGGRKFTDT. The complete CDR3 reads CAWTGLAGGRKFTDTYTF. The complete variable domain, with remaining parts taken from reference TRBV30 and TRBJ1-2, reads SQTIHQWPATLVQPVGSPLSLECTVEGTSNPNLYWYRQAAGRGLQLLFYSVGIGQISSEVPQNLSASRPQDRQFILSSKKLLLSDSGFYLCAWTGLAGGRKFTDTYTFGSGTRLTVV.

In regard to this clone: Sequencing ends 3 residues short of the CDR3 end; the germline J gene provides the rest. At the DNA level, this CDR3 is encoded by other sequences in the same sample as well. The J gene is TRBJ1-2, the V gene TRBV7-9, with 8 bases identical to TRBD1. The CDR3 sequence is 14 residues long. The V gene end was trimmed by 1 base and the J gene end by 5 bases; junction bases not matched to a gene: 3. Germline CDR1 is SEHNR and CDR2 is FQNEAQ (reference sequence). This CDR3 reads CASSLETGDYGYTF. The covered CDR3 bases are TGTGCCAGCAGCTTAGAGACAGGGGATTATGGC.

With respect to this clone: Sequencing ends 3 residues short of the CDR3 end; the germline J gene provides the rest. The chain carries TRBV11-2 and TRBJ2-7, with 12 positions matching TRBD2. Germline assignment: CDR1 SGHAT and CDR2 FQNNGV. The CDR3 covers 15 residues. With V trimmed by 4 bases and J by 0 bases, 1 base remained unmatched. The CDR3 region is CASSSTSGSSYEQYF. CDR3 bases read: TGTGCCAGCAGCTCGACTAGCGGGAGCTCCTACGAG.

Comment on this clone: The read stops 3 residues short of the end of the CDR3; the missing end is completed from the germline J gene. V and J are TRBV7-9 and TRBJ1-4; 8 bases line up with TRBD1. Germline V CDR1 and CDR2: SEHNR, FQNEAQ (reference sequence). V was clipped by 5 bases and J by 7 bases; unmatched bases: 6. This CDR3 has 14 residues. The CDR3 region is CASSLGTGREKLFF. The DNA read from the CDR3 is TGTGCCAGCAGCCTAGGGACAGGCCGTGAAAAA.

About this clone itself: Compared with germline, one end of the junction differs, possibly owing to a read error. The part of the CDR3 DNA that was read is TGTGCCAGCAGCCAAGCGGTTGGACAGTTCTCTGGAAACGCC. It encodes CASSQAVGQFSGNA. The whole CDR3 sequence reads CASSQAVGQFSGNAIYF. This sequence joins TRBV14 and TRBJ1-3; a possible D gene is TRBD1 (6 bases). The read ends 3 residues shy of where the CDR3 ends; the end is completed using the germline J gene. The CDR3 consists of 17 residues. Germline loops: CDR1 SGHDN, CDR2 FVKESK.